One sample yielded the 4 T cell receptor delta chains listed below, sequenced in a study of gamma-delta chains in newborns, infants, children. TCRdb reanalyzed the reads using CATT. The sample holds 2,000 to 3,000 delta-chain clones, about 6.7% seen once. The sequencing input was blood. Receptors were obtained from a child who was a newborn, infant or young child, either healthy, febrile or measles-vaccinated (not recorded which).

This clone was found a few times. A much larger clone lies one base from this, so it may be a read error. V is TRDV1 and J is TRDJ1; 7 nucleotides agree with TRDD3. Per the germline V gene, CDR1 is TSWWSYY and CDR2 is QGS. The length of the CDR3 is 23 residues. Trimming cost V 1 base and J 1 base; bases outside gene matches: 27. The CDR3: CALGEPWDGGPNYRGIPTDKLIF. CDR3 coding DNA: TGTGCTCTTGGGGAACCTTGGGACGGGGGGCCCAACTACCGGGGGATTCCCACCGATAAACTCATCTTT.

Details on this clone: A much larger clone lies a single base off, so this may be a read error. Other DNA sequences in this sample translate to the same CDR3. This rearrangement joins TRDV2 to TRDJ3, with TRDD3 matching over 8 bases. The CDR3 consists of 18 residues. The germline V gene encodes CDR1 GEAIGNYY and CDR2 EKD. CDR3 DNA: TGTGCCTGTGACATACTGGGGGCCAGCTCCTGGGACACTCGACAGATGTTTTTC. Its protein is CACDILGASSWDTRQMFF.

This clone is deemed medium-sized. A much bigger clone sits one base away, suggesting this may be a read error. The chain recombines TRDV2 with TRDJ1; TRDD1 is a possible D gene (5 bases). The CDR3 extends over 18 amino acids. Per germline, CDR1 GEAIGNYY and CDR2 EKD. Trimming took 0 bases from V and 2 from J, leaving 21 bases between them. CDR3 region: CACDTGRNRLRETDKLIF. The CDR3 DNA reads TGTGCCTGTGACACCGGTAGGAATAGACTGAGAGAGACCGATAAACTCATCTTT.

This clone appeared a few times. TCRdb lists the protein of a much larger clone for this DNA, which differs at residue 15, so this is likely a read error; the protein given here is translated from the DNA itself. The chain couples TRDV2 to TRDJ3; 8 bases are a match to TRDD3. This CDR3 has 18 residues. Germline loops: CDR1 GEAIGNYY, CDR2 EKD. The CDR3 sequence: CACDILGASSWDTRKMFF. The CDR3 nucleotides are TGTGCCTGTGACATACTGGGGGCCAGCTCCTGGGACACCCGAAAGATGTTTTTC.